The clone carrying this T cell receptor beta chain has a count of ten or more. Its antigen is unknown. These data come from a study of early T cells in non-severe SARS-CoV-2 infection. TCRdb redid the calling of the 5' RACE reads with MiXCR, one entry per CDR3 protein. Among tens of thousands of distinct CDR3 sequences listed, roughly 10% were seen once. Study-wide results and limits: Sequences matched to VDJdb favored anti-spike CD8 responses, while private and CD4 specificities were missed.

The CDR3 totals 14 residues. The germline CDR1 and CDR2 sequences are WSHSY and SAAADI. V lost 6 bases, J lost 0 bases, and 12 bases lay in between. This TCR was sampled from an adult who was a healthcare worker with PCR-confirmed SARS-CoV-2 infection or an uninfected control (not recorded which). V usage is TRBV10-2 and J usage is TRBJ2-7; unclear D gene. The sequencing input was whole blood. CDR3: CASRNGSSSYEQYF. The CDR3 bases are TGCGCCAGCAGAAACGGGTCAAGCTCCTACGAGCAGTACTTC.